The 8 T cell receptor beta chains below come from one sample, sequenced in a study of identical twins. TCRdb called the 5' RACE reads again in MiXCR, with one record for every CDR3 protein. Of around 250,000 distinct CDR3 sequences detected, about 8.3% appear once; the ten largest clones hold 3%. These records were also assigned to another study, of yellow fever vaccine responses in identical twins.

What was sequenced was CD8+ T cells sorted from blood. The receptors come from a woman between 18 and 30 years old in good health.

This clonotype occurred a few times. The chain uses TRBV5-1 and TRBJ2-5; 9 positions match TRBD2. Germline lookup yields CDR1 SGHRS and CDR2 YFSETQ. V shed 0 bases, J shed 3 bases, and the junction held 6 bases outside the gene matches. The CDR3 contains 16 residues. Here the CDR3 reads CASSLAVASGEETQYF. The CDR3 region has the DNA TGCGCCAGCAGCTTGGCCGTTGCTAGCGGGGAAGAGACCCAGTACTTC.

The chain has TRBV11-2 and TRBJ2-7; D remains unclear. The CDR3 extends over 13 amino acids. The germline V and J ends were trimmed by 2 bases and 3 bases, with 8 bases remaining between them. In germline, CDR1 is SGHAT, CDR2 FQNNGV. CDR3: CASSLTEIYEQYF. The CDR3 bases are TGTGCCAGCAGCTTAACAGAAATCTACGAGCAGTACTTC.

This clonotype was detected a few times. CDR3 DNA sequence: TGTGCCAGCAACCACCCCCTAGCGGGGGGGCAAACCGGGGAGCTGTTTTTT. This encodes CASNHPLAGGQTGELFF. The chain carries TRBV2 and TRBJ2-2; 12 nucleotides agree with TRBD2. V shed 7 bases and J 5 bases; nucleotides not matched to a gene: 11. The CDR3 loop spans 17 amino acids. CDR1 is SNHLY and CDR2 is FYNNEI in the germline V gene. The variable domain in full, completed from reference TRBV2 and TRBJ2-2, reads EPEVTQTPSHQVTQMGQEVILRCVPISNHLYFYWYRQILGQKVEFLVSFYNNEISEKSEIFDDQFSVERPDGSNFTLKIRSTKLEDSAMYFCASNHPLAGGQTGELFFGEGSRLTVL.

This clonotype showed up just a few times. The chain has TRBV7-8 and TRBJ2-7; D is possibly TRBD1 (5 bases). V was shortened by 3 bases and J by 3 bases, with 15 bases between the two germline ends. The CDR3 consists of 15 residues. CDR1 and CDR2 (germline): SGHVS, FQNEAQ. In nucleotides, the CDR3 is TGTGCCAGCAGCTTTAGGACATCAGAGGTCTACGAGCAGTACTTC. Encoded protein: CASSFRTSEVYEQYF.

This clonotype was observed at least ten times. The J gene is TRBJ2-7, the V gene TRBV10-1; D is unclear. V shed 6 bases and J shed 4 bases, with 16 bases lying between them. Germline V CDR1 and CDR2: WNHNN, SYGVQD (reference sequence). The CDR3 sequence is 14 residues long. The CDR3 sequence is CASSLGEYNYEQYF. The CDR3 DNA is TGCGCCAGCAGCCTGGGCGAGTACAATTACGAGCAGTACTTC.

This clonotype was found many times. The V gene is TRBV4-2, the J gene TRBJ2-1, with 8 bases lining up with TRBD2. Germline CDR1 and CDR2: LGHNA and YNFKEQ. This CDR3 is 16 amino acids long. J was trimmed by 3 bases and V by 1 base; bases with no gene match: 5. This chain's CDR3 is CASSQVLAEFYNEQFF. CDR3 bases: TGTGCCAGCAGCCAAGTACTAGCGGAGTTCTACAATGAGCAGTTCTTC.

In its sample, this clonotype was seen many times. This rearrangement joins TRBV5-1 to TRBJ2-2, with D tentatively TRBD1 (5 bases). The germline V gene encodes CDR1 SGHRS and CDR2 YFSETQ. V shed 7 bases and J shed 5 bases, with 24 bases lying between them. The CDR3 consists of 17 residues. The CDR3 here is CASGDPSTQGRTGELFF. DNA for the CDR3: TGCGCCAGCGGCGATCCCTCGACGCAGGGCCGAACCGGGGAGCTGTTTTTT.

This clonotype was seen repeatedly, ten times or more. The chain combines TRBV29-1 with TRBJ1-2; D not certain. There are 11 residues in the CDR3. V lost 3 bases and J 8 bases, leaving 10 bases between the germline ends. CDR1 is SQVTM and CDR2 is ANQGSEA in the germline V gene. The CDR3, as DNA: TGCAGCGTTGATTCCCCGGAGGGCTACACCTTC. Translating it yields CSVDSPEGYTF. Drawing the rest from reference TRBV29-1 and TRBJ1-2, the complete variable domain is SAVISQKPSRDICQRGTSLTIQCQVDSQVTMMFWYRQQPGQSLTLIATANQGSEATYESGFVIDKFPISRPNLTFSTLTVSNMSPEDSSIYLCSVDSPEGYTFGSGTRLTVV.